The 22 T cell receptor beta chains below were found in one sample sequenced in a study of CD8+ T cells in alopecia areata. In each case, RNA was isolated and then reverse transcribed into cDNA as the sequencing template. The table came from immunoSEQ multiplex PCR; TCRdb's copy has only in-frame clones and leaves some out. The table lists around 100,000 clones, with no singletons. The sample consisted of lesional skin. The receptors shown here come from a C3H/HeJ mouse with alopecia areata. The mouse line has the MHC haplotype H2-k.

This clone was counted only a few times. At residue 10, the translated DNA and the protein in TCRdb do not agree; the protein given here is derived from the DNA. Germline and genes: mouse. The read terminates 3 residues ahead of where the CDR3 ends, so the germline J gene completes it. This sequence joins TRBV19 and TRBJ1-6; D not resolved. TRBJ1-6 is given ORF status, its function remaining uncertain. Germline assignment: CDR1 FNHDT and CDR2 SITEND (reference sequence). This CDR3 has 13 amino acids. The V end lost 1 base, the J end lost 7 bases, and 6 bases lay between the germline ends. The CDR3 DNA, read in part, is TGTGCCAGCAGTATAAAGTCGAATTCGCCC. Amino acids: CASSIKSNSP. The whole CDR3 sequence reads CASSIKSNSPLYF.

The sample holds a few counts of this clone. Gene names and germline match the mouse. Read sequence stops 4 residues before the CDR3 end, and the germline J gene provides the missing end. The chain couples TRBV13-1 to TRBJ2-1; D gene unclear. The length of the CDR3 is 11 residues. Trimming pared 4 bases from V and 5 bases from J, leaving 4 bases between. Germline V CDR1 and CDR2: NSHNY, SYGAGN. The CDR3 bases that were read are TGTGCCAGCAGTTGGGATGCT. It encodes CASSWDA. The complete CDR3 protein is CASSWDAEQFF.

With respect to this clone: At residue 13, TCRdb's protein is not the same as the translated DNA, so the protein here was read from the DNA. Gene and germline names: mouse. The read terminates 3 residues ahead of where the CDR3 ends, so the germline J gene completes it. This chain links TRBV1 with TRBJ1-6, with 7 nucleotides matching TRBD1. TRBJ1-6 is an ORF, with its function uncertain. CDR3 length: 16 amino acids. The V gene end was trimmed by 1 base and the J gene end by 3 bases; junction bases not matched to a gene: 3. CDR1 is NSQYPW and CDR2 is LRSPGD in the germline V gene (reference sequence). Partial CDR3 DNA: TGCACCTGCAGTGCAGCCGGGGACAGCTATAATTCGCCC. It translates to CTCSAAGDSYNSP. The full CDR3 protein reads CTCSAAGDSYNSPLYF.

This clone was counted between two and nine times. Here the gene names and germline are mouse. The read finishes 4 residues shy of the CDR3 end, and the germline J gene is used to complete it. V usage is TRBV16 and J usage is TRBJ2-3; TRBD2 matches 10 bases. Trimming took 1 base from V and 3 from J; bases not matched to a gene: 7. There are 17 residues in the CDR3. Germline lookup yields CDR1 SGHSA and CDR2 FRNQAP. CDR3 sequence: CASSLGAGGARAETLYF. The sequenced CDR3 bases are TGTGCAAGCAGCTTAGGGGCTGGGGGGGCGCGGGCAGAA.

On this clone itself: Gene names refer to mouse genes. With the read ending 4 residues before the CDR3 end, the germline J gene is used to fill in that end. V gene TRBV1 combines with J gene TRBJ2-5; 10 bases map to TRBD1. Germline CDR1 reads NSQYPW; CDR2 reads LRSPGD (reference sequence). Losses at the gene ends were 2 bases for V and 1 base for J; bases not matched to a gene: 6. This CDR3 is built from 17 residues. This CDR3 is CTCSASPGTGDQDTQYF. The covered CDR3 bases are TGCACCTGCAGTGCAAGTCCCGGGACAGGGGACCAAGAC.

This clone has just a few counts. Genes and germline come from the mouse. The CDR3: CASSEPGTHSAETLYF. The CDR3 DNA, read in part, is TGTGCCAGCAGTGAACCCGGGACACATAGTGCAGAA. The V and J genes are TRBV13-1 and TRBJ2-3; weak D call: TRBD1 (6 bases). With the read ending 4 residues before the CDR3 end, the germline J gene is used to fill in that end. The ends were cut back, 2 bases at V and 0 bases at J, with 13 bases in the middle. There are 16 residues in the CDR3. Germline V gene lookup returns CDR1 NSHNY and CDR2 SYGAGN.

Details on this clone: The genes and germline here are from mouse. The sequence runs out 4 residues before the end of the CDR3; the remainder is reconstructed from the germline J gene. V usage is TRBV1 and J usage is TRBJ1-1; a weak D match, TRBD1 (6 bases). Germline CDR1 reads NSQYPW; CDR2 reads LRSPGD (reference sequence). Trimming shortened V by 0 bases and J by 0 bases, and 11 bases separated the two germline ends. There are 16 residues in the CDR3. The DNA read from the CDR3 is TGCACCTGCAGTGCAGAGCAGGGGCCCGCAAACACA. This sequence encodes CTCSAEQGPANT. The entire CDR3 sequence reads CTCSAEQGPANTEVFF. The whole variable domain, remainder taken from reference TRBV1 and TRBJ1-1, is VTLLEQNPRWRLVPRGQAVNLRCILKNSQYPWMSWYQQDLQKQLQWLFTLRSPGDKEVKSLPGADYLATRVTDTELRLQVANMSQGRTLYCTCSAEQGPANTEVFFGKGTRLTVV.

Notes on this clone: The gene names here belong to mouse. The read ends 4 residues before the CDR3 terminus; that terminus is restored from the germline J gene. This rearrangement joins TRBV19 to TRBJ2-3, with D perhaps matching TRBD1 (5 bases). The germline V and J ends were trimmed by 7 bases and 1 base, with 10 bases remaining between them. The germline V gene has CDR1 FNHDT and CDR2 SITEND (reference sequence). There are 13 residues in the CDR3. The DNA read from the CDR3 is TGTGCCAGCGTGCAGGGTGGTGCAGAA. It codes for CASVQGGAE. The full CDR3 sequence reads CASVQGGAETLYF.

This clone was detected a few times. The protein recorded in TCRdb does not match the translated DNA at residue 12; the protein presented here comes from translating the DNA. Gene names refer to mouse genes. The CDR3 end is not reached by the read, which stops 3 residues before it; the germline J gene fills it in. V usage is TRBV19 and J usage is TRBJ1-3, with D hard to call. Trimming took 5 bases from V and 0 from J, leaving 12 bases between them. Germline V gives CDR1 FNHDT, CDR2 SITEND (reference sequence). The CDR3 has 15 amino acids. The CDR3 protein is CASSPPRFSGNTLYF. The covered CDR3 bases are TGTGCCAGCAGCCCCCCAAGGTTTTCTGGAAATACG.

Of note for this clone: The germline and genes are mouse ones. The observed sequence ends 4 residues before the CDR3 terminus, with the missing tail filled in from the germline J gene. This chain connects TRBV13-3 to TRBJ2-4; TRBD1 might be the D (6 bases). The germline V gene encodes CDR1 NNHDY and CDR2 SYVADS. This CDR3 contains 13 residues. The CDR3 is CASSDEGVNTLYF. Incomplete CDR3 DNA: TGTGCCAGCAGTGATGAGGGGGTTAAC.

Worth noting for this clone: Germline and genes: mouse. The CDR3 extends 4 residues past the end of the read, so its final part is completed from the germline J gene. The V call is TRBV13-1, the J call TRBJ2-7; 8 bases fit TRBD2. Trimming removed 5 bases from V and 3 bases from J; junction bases left unmatched: 7. Germline CDR1 and CDR2: NSHNY and SYGAGN. This CDR3 is built from 14 residues. The chain's CDR3 is CASRETWGDYEQYF. The DNA read from the CDR3 is TGTGCCAGCAGGGAAACCTGGGGGGACTAT.

This clone came up a few times. The germline and genes are mouse ones. The sequenced CDR3 bases are TGCACCTGCGCTGACAGGGACACCGGG. Translated: CTCADRDTG. The CDR3 in its entirety is CTCADRDTGQLYF. The chain links TRBV1 to TRBJ2-2; 7 bases are shared with TRBD1. The read halts 4 residues ahead of the CDR3 end, with the missing end drawn from the germline J gene. The V and J ends lost 8 bases and 3 bases, in that order; junction bases with no gene match: 3. The length of the CDR3 is 13 residues. Germline lookup yields CDR1 NSQYPW and CDR2 LRSPGD (reference sequence).

This clone was seen only a few times. The genes and germline here are from mouse. The read ends 4 residues early relative to the CDR3; the germline J gene fills the gap. The chain joins TRBV13-2 to TRBJ2-7; 8 bases match TRBD2. In germline, CDR1 is NNHNN, CDR2 SYGAGS (reference sequence). The CDR3 is 13 residues long. CDR3 region: CASGDRWGDEQYF. The sequenced part of the CDR3 DNA is TGTGCCAGCGGTGACCGCTGGGGGGAT.

This clone was counted at least ten times. Mouse gene names apply. With the read ending 4 residues before the CDR3 end, the germline J gene is used to fill in that end. Other DNA sequences within the sample encode an identical CDR3. The chain is built from TRBV13-3 and TRBJ2-1; 9 nucleotides align to TRBD1. Germline values: CDR1 NNHDY, CDR2 SYVADS. The CDR3 totals 13 residues. With 5 bases clipped from V and 6 bases from J, the junction kept 3 bases outside the gene matches. The CDR3 is CASRQGAGAEQFF. The CDR3 bases that were read are TGTGCCAGCAGACAGGGGGCTGGTGCT.

The sample holds a few counts of this clone. Gene names follow the mouse nomenclature. The CDR3 is cut off 4 residues early in the read; its end comes from the germline J gene. The V gene is TRBV19, the J gene TRBJ2-3; 8 nucleotides align to TRBD1. Germline values: CDR1 FNHDT, CDR2 SITEND (reference sequence). The CDR3 totals 14 residues. Losses at the gene ends were 3 bases for V and 2 bases for J; bases not matched to a gene: 2. The CDR3 DNA, read in part, is TGTGCCAGCAGTACGACAGGGGTTGCAGAA. It yields the protein CASSTTGVAE. The whole CDR3 sequence is CASSTTGVAETLYF.

This clone was seen repeatedly, ten times or more. Gene and germline names: mouse. The read finishes 4 residues shy of the CDR3 end, and the germline J gene is used to complete it. This rearrangement joins TRBV13-3 to TRBJ2-7; 7 bases map to TRBD1. Per the germline V gene, CDR1 is NNHDY and CDR2 is SYVADS. The CDR3 has 14 residues. The CDR3 DNA, read in part, is TGTGCCAGCAGTGAGGGGACAGACCCTTAT. The encoded protein is CASSEGTDPY. The entire CDR3 protein is CASSEGTDPYEQYF.

This clone was found a few times. The genes are named according to mouse. Read data end 4 residues before the CDR3 end; the end is taken from the germline J gene. The chain combines TRBV17 with TRBJ1-4, with 10 bases identical to TRBD1. This CDR3 spans 14 amino acids. Germline assignment: CDR1 MNHDT and CDR2 YYDKIL. The CDR3 bases that were read are TGTGCTAGCAGTAGAGGGACAGGGGGCGAA. Protein: CASSRGTGGE. In full, the CDR3 reads CASSRGTGGERLFF.

To note about this clone: Germline and genes here are mouse. CDR3 bases read: TGCACCTGCAGTGCCGGACTGGGGGGGTACGAC. It codes for CTCSAGLGGYD. The CDR3 reads in full as CTCSAGLGGYDTQYF. The chain is built from TRBV1 and TRBJ2-5; 12 bases agree with TRBD2. The read ends 4 residues shy of where the CDR3 ends; the end is completed using the germline J gene. The CDR3 contains 15 residues. The germline CDR1 and CDR2 sequences are NSQYPW and LRSPGD (reference sequence).

This clone was counted a few times. Genes and germline come from the mouse. The CDR3 end is not reached by the read, which stops 4 residues before it; the germline J gene fills it in. The rearrangement joins TRBV17 to TRBJ2-7; D unclear. Trimming stripped 0 bases from V and 3 bases from J, with 9 bases between. Per germline, CDR1 MNHDT and CDR2 YYDKIL. The CDR3 has 14 residues. The covered CDR3 bases are TGTGCTAGCAGTAGAGATTCCCCAGGCTAT. Its translation: CASSRDSPGY. The full-length CDR3 reads as CASSRDSPGYEQYF.

This clone was observed at least ten times. The listed genes are named as in mouse. The read terminates 4 residues before the CDR3 end, so the remaining end is supplied by the germline J gene. V usage is TRBV13-3 and J usage is TRBJ2-5; possibly TRBD1 for D (6 bases). The CDR3 sequence is 15 residues long. Germline assignment: CDR1 NNHDY and CDR2 SYVADS. Trimming took off 5 bases at V and 2 bases at J, with 15 bases between the two ends. The CDR3 is CASRQQGGGQDTQYF. CDR3 DNA, as far as it was read: TGTGCCAGCAGGCAACAGGGAGGGGGCCAAGAC.

This clone was counted a few times. The listed genes are named as in mouse. The covered CDR3 bases are TGTGCCAGCAGTGATGTAGGGGATGACACA. This translates into CASSDVGDDT. The full CDR3 protein reads CASSDVGDDTEVFF. V and J are TRBV13-3 and TRBJ1-1, with TRBD1 as a possible D gene (5 bases). Read coverage stops 4 residues before the CDR3 terminus; the germline J gene supplies the remainder. The ends were cut back, 0 bases at V and 3 bases at J, with 9 bases in the middle. CDR3 length: 14 amino acids. Germline CDR1 reads NNHDY; CDR2 reads SYVADS.

This clone was counted between two and nine times. Gene names follow the mouse nomenclature. The read is 4 residues too short to cover the CDR3 end, so that end is filled in from the germline J gene. The V gene is TRBV13-3, the J gene TRBJ2-5, with 8 bases identical to TRBD2. Germline V gives CDR1 NNHDY, CDR2 SYVADS. The length of the CDR3 is 15 residues. V gave up 1 base and J gave up 3 bases; unmatched junction bases: 4. The CDR3 sequence is CASSDWGGRQDTQYF. The part of the CDR3 DNA that was read is TGTGCCAGCAGTGATTGGGGGGGGCGACAAGAC.